This T cell receptor beta chain was obtained from a study of metastatic and nonmetastatic thyroid tumors. Patients had received no treatment of any kind before thyroid surgery. This clone was seen many times. Germline CDR1 reads WSHSY; CDR2 reads SAAADI. This CDR3 region has 18 residues. V shed 6 bases and J 3 bases; nucleotides not matched to a gene: 14. Original analysis: To classify distant metastasis in papillary thyroid cancer, a model was built from CDR3 differences across clinicopathological groups. MiXCR re-clonotyped the PCR reads for TCRdb. The V and J calls shown here were made by TCRdb, not taken from the authors' results. The sample yields about 25,000 clones, around 20% seen once.

J is TRBJ2-7 and V is TRBV10-2; 13 bases align to TRBD2. Sequenced material: blood. The TCR sequence derives from a male donor with papillary thyroid cancer or a benign thyroid nodule (not recorded which). Some clones in this sample may be carry-over from other donors' samples. CDR3 sequence (DNA): TGCGCCAGCAGGGCTCTCACCGGGACTAGCGGGGTCGACTACGAGCAGTACTTC. Its protein product is CASRALTGTSGVDYEQYF.